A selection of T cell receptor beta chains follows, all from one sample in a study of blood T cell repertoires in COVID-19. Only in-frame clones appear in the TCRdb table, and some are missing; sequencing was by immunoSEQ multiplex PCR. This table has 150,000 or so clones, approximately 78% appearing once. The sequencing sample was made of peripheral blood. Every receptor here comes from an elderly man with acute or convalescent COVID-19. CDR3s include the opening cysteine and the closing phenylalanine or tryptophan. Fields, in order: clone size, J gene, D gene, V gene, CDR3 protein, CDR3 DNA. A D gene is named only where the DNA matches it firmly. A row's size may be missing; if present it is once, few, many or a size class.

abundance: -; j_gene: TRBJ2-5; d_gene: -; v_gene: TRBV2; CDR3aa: CASSEYETQYF; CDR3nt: TGTGCCAGCAGTGAATATGAGACCCAGTACTTC
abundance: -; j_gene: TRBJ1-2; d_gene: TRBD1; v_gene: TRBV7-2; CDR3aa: CASSETGFGGYTF; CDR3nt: TGTGCCAGCAGCGAGACAGGGTTTGGAGGCTACACCTTC
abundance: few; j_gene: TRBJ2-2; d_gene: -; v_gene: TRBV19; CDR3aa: CASSIVQGTGELFF; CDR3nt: TGTGCCAGTAGTATAGTCCAGGGCACCGGGGAGCTGTTTTTT
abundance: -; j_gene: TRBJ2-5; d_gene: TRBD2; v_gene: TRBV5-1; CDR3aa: CASSFGTSGPSETQYF; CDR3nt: TGCGCCAGCAGCTTCGGGACTAGCGGACCCTCAGAGACCCAGTACTTC
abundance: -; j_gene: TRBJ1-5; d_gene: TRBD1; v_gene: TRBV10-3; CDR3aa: CAIRGQANQPQHF; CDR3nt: TGTGCCATCCGAGGACAGGCCAATCAGCCCCAGCATTTT
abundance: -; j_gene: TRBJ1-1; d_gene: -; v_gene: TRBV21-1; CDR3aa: CASSNHLRLPNTEAFF; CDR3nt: TGTGCCAGCAGCAACCATCTTCGACTGCCGAACACTGAAGCTTTCTTT
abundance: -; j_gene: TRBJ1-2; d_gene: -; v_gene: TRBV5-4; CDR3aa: CASSADTGDGYTF; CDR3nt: TGTGCCAGCAGCGCAGACACGGGGGATGGCTACACCTTC
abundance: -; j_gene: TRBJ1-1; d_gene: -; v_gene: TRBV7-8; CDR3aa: CASSPLRGGATEAFF; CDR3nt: TGTGCCAGCAGCCCTCTGAGGGGGGGTGCCACTGAAGCTTTCTTT
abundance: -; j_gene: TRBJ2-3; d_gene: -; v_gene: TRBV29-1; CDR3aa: CSVIVRTSGSTDTQYF; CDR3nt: TGCAGCGTTATCGTACGAACGAGCGGTAGCACAGATACGCAGTATTTT
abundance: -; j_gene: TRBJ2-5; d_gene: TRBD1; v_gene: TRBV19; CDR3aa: CASGGQGQETQYF; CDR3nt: TGTGCCAGCGGGGGACAGGGCCAAGAGACCCAGTACTTC
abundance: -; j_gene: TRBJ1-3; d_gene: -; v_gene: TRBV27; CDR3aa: CASSLSGQSLILGNTIYF; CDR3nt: TGTGCCAGCAGTTTGTCGGGACAAAGCTTAATACTTGGAAACACCATATATTTT
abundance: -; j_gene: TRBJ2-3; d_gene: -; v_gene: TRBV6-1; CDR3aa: CASSEGRHTDTQYF; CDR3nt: TGTGCCAGCAGTGAAGGGCGACACACAGATACGCAGTATTTT
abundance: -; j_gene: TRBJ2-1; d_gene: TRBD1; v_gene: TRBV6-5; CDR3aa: CASSPQGLSYNEQFF; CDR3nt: TGTGCCAGCAGTCCACAGGGGCTCAGCTACAATGAGCAGTTCTTC
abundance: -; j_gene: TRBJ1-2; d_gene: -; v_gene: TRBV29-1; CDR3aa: CSVLRPNFGYTF; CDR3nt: TGCAGCGTTCTCAGGCCTAACTTTGGCTACACCTTC
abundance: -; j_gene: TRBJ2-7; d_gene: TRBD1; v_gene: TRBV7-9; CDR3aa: CASSLVLGTGTTEQYF; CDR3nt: TGTGCCAGCAGCTTAGTTTTAGGGACAGGGACTACCGAGCAGTACTTC
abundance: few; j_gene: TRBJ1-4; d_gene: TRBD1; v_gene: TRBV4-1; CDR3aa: CASEMTGTGEKLFF; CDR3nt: TGCGCCAGCGAGATGACCGGGACAGGGGAAAAACTGTTTTTT
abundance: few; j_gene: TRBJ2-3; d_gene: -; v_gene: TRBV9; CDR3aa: CASSLAPSTDTQYF; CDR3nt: TGTGCCAGCAGTCTAGCGCCGAGCACAGATACGCAGTATTTT
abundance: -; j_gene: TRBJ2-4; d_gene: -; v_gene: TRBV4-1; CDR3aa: CASSQDQGIAKNIQYF; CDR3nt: TGCGCCAGCAGCCAAGATCAGGGGATAGCCAAAAACATTCAGTACTTC
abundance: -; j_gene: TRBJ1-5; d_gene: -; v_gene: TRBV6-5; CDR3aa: CASRGGDQPQHF; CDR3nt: TGTGCCAGCAGAGGGGGTGATCAGCCCCAGCATTTT
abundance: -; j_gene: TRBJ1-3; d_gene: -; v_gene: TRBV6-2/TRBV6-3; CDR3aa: CASNPTGTTGNTIYF; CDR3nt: TGTGCCAGCAACCCAACCGGGACAACTGGAAACACCATATATTTT
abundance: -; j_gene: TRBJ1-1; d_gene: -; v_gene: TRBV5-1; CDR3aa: CASSSDGAGVGTEAFF; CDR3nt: TGCGCCAGCAGCTCGGATGGGGCAGGGGTTGGCACTGAAGCTTTCTTT
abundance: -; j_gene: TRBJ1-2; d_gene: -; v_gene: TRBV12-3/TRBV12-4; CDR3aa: CASSGQHNYGYTF; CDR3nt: TGTGCCAGCAGTGGACAGCATAACTATGGCTACACCTTC
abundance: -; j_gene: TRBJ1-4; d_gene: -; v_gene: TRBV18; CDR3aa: CASSPGATNEKLFF; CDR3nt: TGTGCCAGCTCACCTGGAGCGACTAATGAAAAACTGTTTTTT
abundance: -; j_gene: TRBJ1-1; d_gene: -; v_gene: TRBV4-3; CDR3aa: CASSQDLQGSNTEAFF; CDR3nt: TGCGCCAGCAGCCAAGATTTACAGGGATCGAACACTGAAGCTTTCTTT
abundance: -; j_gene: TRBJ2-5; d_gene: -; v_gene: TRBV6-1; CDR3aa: CASSEVWGGETQYF; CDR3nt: TGTGCCAGCAGTGAGGTCTGGGGAGGAGAGACCCAGTACTTC
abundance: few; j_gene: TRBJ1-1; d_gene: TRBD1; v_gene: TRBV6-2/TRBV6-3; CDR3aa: CASSYTMDRKNTEAFF; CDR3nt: TGTGCCAGCAGTTACACCATGGACAGGAAGAACACTGAAGCTTTCTTT
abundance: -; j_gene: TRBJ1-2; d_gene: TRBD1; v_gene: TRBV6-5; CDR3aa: CASSPDRAYGYTF; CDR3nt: TGTGCCAGCAGTCCGGACAGGGCCTATGGCTACACCTTC
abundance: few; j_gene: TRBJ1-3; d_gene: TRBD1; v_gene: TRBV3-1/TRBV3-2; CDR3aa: CASSQTLIRDRGRVGNTIYF; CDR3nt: TGTGCCAGCAGCCAAACCCTTATCCGGGACAGGGGGCGCGTTGGAAACACCATATATTTT
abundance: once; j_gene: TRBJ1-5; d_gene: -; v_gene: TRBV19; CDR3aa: CASRASGQPQHF; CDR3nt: TGTGCCAGTAGGGCCTCAGGTCAGCCCCAGCATTTT
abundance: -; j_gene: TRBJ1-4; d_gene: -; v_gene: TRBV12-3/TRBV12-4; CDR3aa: CASRSEGEKLFF; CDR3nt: TGTGCCAGCAGGTCGGAGGGGGAAAAACTGTTTTTT
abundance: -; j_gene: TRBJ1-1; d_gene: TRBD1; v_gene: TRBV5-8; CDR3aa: CASSLGQGYTEAFF; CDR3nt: TGTGCCAGCAGCTTGGGACAGGGGTACACTGAAGCTTTCTTT
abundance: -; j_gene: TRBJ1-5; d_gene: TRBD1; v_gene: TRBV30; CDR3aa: CAWSMTGGSNPYSNQPQHF; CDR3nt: TGTGCCTGGAGTATGACAGGGGGCTCCAATCCCTATAGCAATCAGCCCCAGCATTTT
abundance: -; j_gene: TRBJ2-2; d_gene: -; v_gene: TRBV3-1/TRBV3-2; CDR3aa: CASSRADTGELFF; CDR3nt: TGTGCCAGCAGCCGTGCAGACACCGGGGAGCTGTTTTTT
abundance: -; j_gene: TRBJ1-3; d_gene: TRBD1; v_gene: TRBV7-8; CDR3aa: CASSLEDRPGNTIYF; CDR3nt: TGTGCCAGCAGCTTAGAGGACAGGCCCGGAAACACCATATATTTT
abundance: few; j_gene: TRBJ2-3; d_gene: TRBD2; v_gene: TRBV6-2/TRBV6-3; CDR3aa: CASSYAGEGDTQYF; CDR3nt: TGTGCCAGCAGTTACGCCGGGGAGGGAGATACGCAGTATTTT
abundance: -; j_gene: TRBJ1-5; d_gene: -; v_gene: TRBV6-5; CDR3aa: CASRADSFNQPQHF; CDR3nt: TGTGCCAGCAGGGCGGACAGTTTCAATCAGCCCCAGCATTTT
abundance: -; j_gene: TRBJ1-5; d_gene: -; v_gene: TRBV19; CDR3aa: CASTPTGPNQPQHF; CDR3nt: TGTGCCAGTACCCCGACAGGCCCCAATCAGCCCCAGCATTTT
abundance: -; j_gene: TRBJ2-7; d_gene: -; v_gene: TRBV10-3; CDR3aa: CAISGERGRHEQYF; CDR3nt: TGTGCCATCAGTGGAGAAAGGGGTCGGCACGAGCAGTACTTC
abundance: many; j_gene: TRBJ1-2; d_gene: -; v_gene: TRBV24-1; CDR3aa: CATSDQDRNYGYTF; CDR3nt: TGTGCCACCAGTGATCAGGACAGAAACTATGGCTACACCTTC
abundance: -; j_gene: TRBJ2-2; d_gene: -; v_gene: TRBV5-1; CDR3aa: CASSFKRSPTGELFF; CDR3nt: TGCGCCAGCAGCTTTAAGCGGTCGCCCACCGGGGAGCTGTTTTTT
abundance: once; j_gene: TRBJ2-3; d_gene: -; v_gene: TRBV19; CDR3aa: CASSRQPLSTDTQYF; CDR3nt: TGTGCCAGTAGTAGACAGCCGCTGAGCACAGATACGCAGTATTTT
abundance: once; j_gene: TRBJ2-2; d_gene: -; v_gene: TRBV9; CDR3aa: CASSGAGTHYTGELFF; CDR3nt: TGTGCCAGCAGCGGGGCCGGGACACACTACACCGGGGAGCTGTTTTTT
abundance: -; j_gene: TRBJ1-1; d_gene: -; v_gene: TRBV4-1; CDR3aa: CASSQQQGLGSEAFF; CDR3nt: TGCGCCAGCAGCCAACAACAGGGCCTCGGGTCTGAAGCTTTCTTT
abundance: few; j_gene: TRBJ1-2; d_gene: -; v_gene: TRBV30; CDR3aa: CAWSSSRPGHGYTF; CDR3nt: TGTGCCTGGAGCTCATCTAGACCAGGGCATGGCTACACCTTC
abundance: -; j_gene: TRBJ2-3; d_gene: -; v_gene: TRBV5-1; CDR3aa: CASSLGGASDTQYF; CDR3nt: TGCGCCAGCAGCTTGGGCGGGGCCTCAGATACGCAGTATTTT
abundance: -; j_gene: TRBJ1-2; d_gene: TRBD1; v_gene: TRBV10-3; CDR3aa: CAIMESGGGHGYTF; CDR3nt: TGTGCCATCATGGAGTCAGGGGGCGGGCATGGCTACACCTTC
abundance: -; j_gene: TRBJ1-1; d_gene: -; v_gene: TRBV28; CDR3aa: CASSLYKNTEAFF; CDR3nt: TGTGCCAGCAGTTTATACAAGAACACTGAAGCTTTCTTT
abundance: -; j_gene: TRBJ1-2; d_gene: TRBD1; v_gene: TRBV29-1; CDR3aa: CSVGTGADYTF; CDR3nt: TGCAGCGTCGGGACAGGGGCTGACTACACCTTC
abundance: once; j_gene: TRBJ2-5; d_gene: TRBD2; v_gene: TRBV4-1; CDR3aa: CASSQDLIGGGKQETQYF; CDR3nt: TGCGCCAGCAGCCAAGATCTAATAGGCGGGGGGAAGCAAGAGACCCAGTACTTC